One T cell receptor beta chain is described in this entry. What it recognizes is unknown. For TCR beta, cDNA was produced by 5'RACE template switching with UMIs. With the 5' RACE reads reprocessed, TCRdb shows one record per CDR3 protein and no DNA. Its listing shows 150,000 to 200,000 distinct CDR3 sequences. This record belongs to a study of T cells expressing NK-cell markers. Whole-study context: Most of the eight sequenced donors were HCMV-seropositive; one was seronegative.

Germline CDR1 is SGHRS and CDR2 is YFSETQ. This CDR3 has 14 amino acids. Study-wide results and caveats: NKG2C+ dominant clonotype frequencies in 5 or 6 donors were about 1.0-7.5% of CD8+ T cells.

The sequencing input was blood T cells: a sorted CD56 or NKG2C T cell subset, CD4+ or CD8+ T cells, or bulk PBMC T cells (not recorded which). This receptor was taken from a woman between 18 and 70 years old in good health. The genes are TRBV5-1 and TRBJ2-3. The CDR3 region is CARRDGGNTDTQYF. Supplemented by reference TRBV5-1 and TRBJ2-3, the full variable domain reads KAGVTQTPRYLIKTRGQQVTLSCSPISGHRSVSWYQQTPGQGLQFLFEYFSETQRNKGNFPGRFSGRQFSNSRSEMNVSTLELGDSALYLCARRDGGNTDTQYFGPGTRLTVL.